This TCR beta chain stems from a study of PD-1 blockade in classical Hodgkin lymphoma. Study-level results: In newly diagnosed patients, baseline TCR diversity was reportedly below that of healthy donors.

Time point noted: newly diagnosed, previously untreated cHL patient sample. PBMCs from untreated, newly diagnosed classical Hodgkin lymphoma were comparison samples. The data were produced by immunoSEQ multiplex PCR, yet TCRdb's version contains in-frame clones alone and is incomplete. The data contain 17,000 or so clones, 87% of them singletons. Germline V gene data show CDR1 as LNHDA and CDR2 as SQIVND (reference sequence). With 5 bases clipped from V and 5 bases from J, the junction kept 5 bases outside the gene matches. There are 13 residues in the CDR3. Worth noting for this clone: Its specificity is not known.

This TCR came from a human donor with classical Hodgkin lymphoma. The sample taken for sequencing was peripheral blood mononuclear cells (PBMCs). This chain joins TRBV19 and TRBJ2-7, with 8 bases fitting TRBD1. The CDR3 DNA is TGTGCCAGTAGTCGACAGGGGCCGGACGAGCAGTACTTC. As protein: CASSRQGPDEQYF.